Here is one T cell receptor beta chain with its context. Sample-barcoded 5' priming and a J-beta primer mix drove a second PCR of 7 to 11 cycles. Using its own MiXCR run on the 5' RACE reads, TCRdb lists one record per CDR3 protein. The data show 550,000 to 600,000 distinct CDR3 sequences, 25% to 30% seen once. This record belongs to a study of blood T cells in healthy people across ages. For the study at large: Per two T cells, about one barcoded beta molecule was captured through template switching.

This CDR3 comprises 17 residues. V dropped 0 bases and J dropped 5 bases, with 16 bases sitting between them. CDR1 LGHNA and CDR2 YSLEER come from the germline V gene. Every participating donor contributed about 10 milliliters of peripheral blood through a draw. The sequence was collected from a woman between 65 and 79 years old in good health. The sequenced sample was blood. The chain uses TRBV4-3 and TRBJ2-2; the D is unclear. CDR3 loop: CASSQELVAVSTGELFF. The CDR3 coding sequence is TGCGCCAGCAGCCAAGAGTTAGTAGCCGTATCGACCGGGGAGCTGTTTTTT.